This is a list of T cell receptor beta chains from one sample in a study of T cell responses to AZD1222 COVID-19 vaccine. The protocol was immunoSEQ multiplex PCR, while the TCRdb copy is restricted to in-frame clones and leaves out a portion. The sample has about 130,000 clones, around nine tenths seen once; the top ten hold roughly 6%. Sequencing used peripheral blood, obtained on day 0 of AZD1222 vaccination. Receptors originate from an adult in good health. The CDR3 runs from the conserved cysteine through the conserved F or W. Each record gives: J gene, V gene, D gene, clone size, CDR3 DNA, CDR3 protein. D genes are given only for firm matches. Where a row states a size, it is once, few, many or the class of an expanded clone; other rows omit it.

TRBJ1-5	TRBV6-5	-	-	TGTGCCAGCAGCCCAAACGGGGGGCCCCAGCATTTT	CASSPNGGPQHF
TRBJ1-3	TRBV4-1	TRBD1	-	TGCGCCAGCAGCCAAGATCTCAGGGGGCGAGGAGGAAACACCATATATTTT	CASSQDLRGRGGNTIYF
TRBJ2-2	TRBV5-6	-	-	TGTGCCAGCAGCTTGGAAAAGAAGACCCTTTGGGGCACCGGGGAGCTGTTTTTT	CASSLEKKTLWGTGELFF
TRBJ1-4	TRBV12-3/TRBV12-4	-	-	TGTGCCACAACCCGGGGGCAACCTGAAAAACTGTTTTTT	CATTRGQPEKLFF
TRBJ1-5	TRBV6-5	-	-	TGTGCCAGCAGTGACTCAGGGATGAGCAATCAGCCCCAGCATTTT	CASSDSGMSNQPQHF
TRBJ1-2	TRBV20-1	-	-	TGCAGTGCTAGTGAGAAGATCAGTGGCTACACCTTC	CSASEKISGYTF
TRBJ2-1	TRBV5-6	TRBD1	-	TGTGCCAGCAGCTCGACAGGGGTGTTTGACAATGAGCAGTTCTTC	CASSSTGVFDNEQFF
TRBJ1-6	TRBV11-2	-	-	TGTGCCAGCAGCTCAGAGATTGATTCACCCCTCCACTTT	CASSSEIDSPLHF
TRBJ1-1	TRBV19	-	-	TGTGCCAGTAGTCCCCAACCGAGCGGTTCGTATTTGGACACTGAAGCTTTCTTT	CASSPQPSGSYLDTEAFF
TRBJ1-1	TRBV18	TRBD1	-	TGTGCCAGCGGCACAGGGGACACTGAAGCTTTCTTT	CASGTGDTEAFF
TRBJ1-2	TRBV19	-	-	TGTGCCAGTAGTATCCGGAACACAGGTCTTTTGGGCTATGGCTACACCTTC	CASSIRNTGLLGYGYTF
TRBJ2-5	TRBV9	-	once	TGTGCCAGCAGCGTAGGAGCTCACCAAGAGACCCAGTACTTC	CASSVGAHQETQYF
TRBJ1-1	TRBV27	TRBD1	-	TGTGCCAGCAGCTCCGGGACAGAGTGGAGCACTGAAGCTTTCTTT	CASSSGTEWSTEAFF
TRBJ2-1	TRBV4-3	-	-	TGCGCCAGCAGCCAAGGGTTGGGCCTAGGCAATGAGCAGTTCTTC	CASSQGLGLGNEQFF
TRBJ1-1	TRBV6-5	-	-	TGTGCCAGCAGCAGCCGGGCGCTAGGGACTGAAGCTTTCTTT	CASSSRALGTEAFF
TRBJ2-3	TRBV5-4	TRBD2	-	TGTGCCAGCAGCTTGACTAGCGGGAGCACAGATACGCAGTATTTT	CASSLTSGSTDTQYF
TRBJ2-7	TRBV2	-	-	TGTGCCAGCAAGGTCCTCTACGAGCAGTACTTC	CASKVLYEQYF
TRBJ1-5	TRBV7-8	-	-	TGTGCCAGCAGCTTATCTCCGGGGAACAATCAGCCCCAGCATTTT	CASSLSPGNNQPQHF
TRBJ1-2	TRBV6-6	TRBD1	-	TGTGCCAGCAGTGCCGGACAGGGGAACTATGGCTACACCTTC	CASSAGQGNYGYTF
TRBJ2-7	TRBV18	-	-	TGTGCCAGCTCACCAAGCGCAGGGGCCTACGAGCAGTACTTC	CASSPSAGAYEQYF
TRBJ2-5	TRBV20-1	-	-	TGCAGTGCTAGAGATGGGGGGACCCAGTACTTC	CSARDGGTQYF
TRBJ1-6	TRBV11-2	-	-	TGTGCCAGCAGCTCATTGACAGGAGGAGGCTCACCCCTCCACTTT	CASSSLTGGGSPLHF
TRBJ2-1	TRBV19	TRBD2	-	TGTGCCAGTAGGTCTAGCGGCAGCTCCTACAATGAGCAGTTCTTC	CASRSSGSSYNEQFF
TRBJ1-6	TRBV10-2	TRBD1	-	TGCGCCAGCGCCGGGACAGATAATTCACCCCTCCACTTT	CASAGTDNSPLHF
TRBJ1-2	TRBV6-5	-	-	TGTGCCAGCAGTTACAGGGCGGAATGGAGCTATGGCTACACCTTC	CASSYRAEWSYGYTF
TRBJ2-3	TRBV18	-	-	TGTGCCAGCTCAATCCTCACAGATACGCAGTATTTT	CASSILTDTQYF
TRBJ2-3	TRBV19	-	-	TGTGCCAGTAGTGATCGGGGCCCCACAGATACGCAGTATTTT	CASSDRGPTDTQYF
TRBJ1-4	TRBV18	-	-	TGTGCCAGCTCACCCTTGGGGATTGATGAAAAACTGTTTTTT	CASSPLGIDEKLFF
TRBJ2-1	TRBV6-4	TRBD2	-	TGTGCCACCCGATTTTTAGCGGGGGGGTTCTACAATGAGCAGTTCTTC	CATRFLAGGFYNEQFF
TRBJ2-3	TRBV7-8	TRBD1	-	TGTGCCAGCAGCGTCGGGACAGCGAGGACAGATACGCAGTATTTT	CASSVGTARTDTQYF
TRBJ2-7	TRBV7-2	TRBD1	-	TGTGCCAGCAGCCCATGGACAGGGCCCAACGAGCAGTACTTC	CASSPWTGPNEQYF
TRBJ2-2	TRBV5-1	-	-	TGCGCCAGCACTAGGGGGACCGGGGAGCTGTTTTTT	CASTRGTGELFF
TRBJ1-1	TRBV27	-	-	TGTGCGACTCGGAAGGGTAACACTGAAGCTTTCTTT	CATRKGNTEAFF
TRBJ1-2	TRBV25-1	-	-	TGTGCCAGCAGTGAATGGGGGCGATCGAACTATGGCTACACCTTC	CASSEWGRSNYGYTF
TRBJ2-5	TRBV2	-	-	TGTGCCAGCAGTACCGACTCAGGCCAGTACTTC	CASSTDSGQYF
TRBJ1-1	TRBV2	-	-	TGTGCCAGCACCCAACGGGGCAGGGGAGGTTTCTTT	CASTQRGRGGFF
TRBJ2-1	TRBV24-1	TRBD2	-	TGTGCCACCAGTAAATCGGGGGGGAGGCAGTTCTTC	CATSKSGGRQFF
TRBJ1-2	TRBV9	TRBD1	-	TGTGCCAGCAGCAAAGCGGGACAGGGGGAATATGGCTACACCTTC	CASSKAGQGEYGYTF
TRBJ2-3	TRBV5-1	-	-	TGCGCCAGCAGCTTGGCTGGCAGCACAGATACGCAGTATTTT	CASSLAGSTDTQYF
TRBJ1-4	TRBV13	-	-	TGTGCCAGCAGCCCGCGGGGGTGGGATGAAAAACTGTTTTTT	CASSPRGWDEKLFF
TRBJ2-7	TRBV3-1/TRBV3-2	TRBD2	-	TGTGCCAGCAGCCAAGAGTCGCCTAGCGGTACTCCTCTCGAGCAGTACTTC	CASSQESPSGTPLEQYF
TRBJ1-1	TRBV20-1	-	-	TGCAGTGCTAGTCCGCGGACCCCTGAAGCTTTCTTT	CSASPRTPEAFF
TRBJ2-5	TRBV7-8	-	-	TGTGCCAGCAGCCCTTCTCGAAAGGGCCGGGAGACCCAGTACTTC	CASSPSRKGRETQYF
TRBJ2-3	TRBV19	-	-	TGTGCCAGTACGTGGGGTCCGCATCCCACAGATACGCAGTATTTT	CASTWGPHPTDTQYF
TRBJ2-1	TRBV6-5	-	few	TGTGCCAGCAAGAGGACTGGGGTTCCCAATGAGCAGTTCTTC	CASKRTGVPNEQFF
TRBJ2-1	TRBV19	-	-	TGTGCCAGTATGGCAGGGTCGAATGAGCAGTTCTTC	CASMAGSNEQFF
TRBJ1-4	TRBV9	TRBD1	-	TGTGCCAGCAGCGCCCGAGAAACTCCGGGACAGGGGGCCGGAAAACTGTTTTTT	CASSARETPGQGAGKLFF
TRBJ1-2	TRBV10-3	TRBD1	few	TGTGCCATCAGCCCCACAGGGGACAATGGCTACACCTTC	CAISPTGDNGYTF
TRBJ1-5	TRBV6-2/TRBV6-3	-	-	TGTGCCAGCAGCCCCGGGGGTATCGGCAATCAGCCCCAGCATTTT	CASSPGGIGNQPQHF
TRBJ2-3	TRBV6-1	TRBD2	-	TGTGCCAGCAGTTTGGGCGGCGGGGGGGAAAATACGCAGTATTTT	CASSLGGGGENTQYF
TRBJ2-3	TRBV5-1	-	once	TGCGCCAGCAGCTCCCCTCTCACAGATACGCAGTATTTT	CASSSPLTDTQYF
TRBJ2-1	TRBV3-1/TRBV3-2	-	-	TGTGCCAGCAGCCAAAGTGGAGACAACGAGTTCTTC	CASSQSGDNEFF
TRBJ2-1	TRBV5-4	-	-	TGTGCCAGCAGCCCCGGGACTGCCTACAATGAGCAGTTCTTC	CASSPGTAYNEQFF
TRBJ2-1	TRBV3-1/TRBV3-2	-	-	TGTGCCAGCAGCCAAGATCTAGTAGGGGAGCAGTTCTTC	CASSQDLVGEQFF
TRBJ2-6	TRBV7-3	-	-	TGTGCCAGCAGCCTTAGCTCTGGGGCCAACGTCCTGACTTTC	CASSLSSGANVLTF
TRBJ1-1	TRBV29-1	-	-	TGCAGCGTTCGGGCAGATTCAAACATGAACACTGAAGCTTTCTTT	CSVRADSNMNTEAFF
TRBJ1-1	TRBV3-1/TRBV3-2	-	-	TGTGCCAGCAGCTCCCGTTGGGGACCTGAAGCTTTCTTT	CASSSRWGPEAFF